This TCR beta chain came from a study of blood T cell repertoires in COVID-19. Per the germline V gene, CDR1 is GTSNPN and CDR2 is SVGIG (reference sequence). V lost 0 bases to trimming and J lost 6 bases, with 17 bases between them. This CDR3 is 16 amino acids long. Original analysis: Amplification of reference gene primers was used by the study to estimate nucleated cell counts. This table comes from immunoSEQ multiplex PCR, and its TCRdb copy is limited to in-frame clones, with some not included. That table furnishes V, J and clone size, whereas the DNA furnished D and trimming. The top ten hold around 9.8% of the sample, which has approximately 180,000 clones, approximately 85% seen once.

This clonotype was obtained from a woman aged 80 or over with acute or convalescent COVID-19. The chain joins TRBV30 to TRBJ2-2; a weak D match, TRBD2 (5 bases). The specimen sequenced was peripheral blood. The CDR3 nucleotides are TGTGCCTGGAGTGTACGGACCGGGCGGGTAGCCGGGGAGCTGTTTTTT. Translating gives CAWSVRTGRVAGELFF. The full variable domain, with the rest looked up from reference TRBV30 and TRBJ2-2, is SQTIHQWPATLVQPVGSPLSLECTVEGTSNPNLYWYRQAAGRGLQLLFYSVGIGQISSEVPQNLSASRPQDRQFILSSKKLLLSDSGFYLCAWSVRTGRVAGELFFGEGSRLTVL.